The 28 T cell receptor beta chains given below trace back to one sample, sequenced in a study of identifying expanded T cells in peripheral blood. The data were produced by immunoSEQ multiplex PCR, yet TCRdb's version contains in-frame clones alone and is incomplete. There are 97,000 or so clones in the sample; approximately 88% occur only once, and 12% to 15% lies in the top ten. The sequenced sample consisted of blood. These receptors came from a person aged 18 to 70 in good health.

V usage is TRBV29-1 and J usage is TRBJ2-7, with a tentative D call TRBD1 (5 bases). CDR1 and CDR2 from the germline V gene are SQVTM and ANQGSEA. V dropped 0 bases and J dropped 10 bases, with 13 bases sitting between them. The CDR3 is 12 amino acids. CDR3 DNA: TGCAGCGTTGAAGAAGGTTCCTGGGGCCAGTACTTC. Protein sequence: CSVEEGSWGQYF.

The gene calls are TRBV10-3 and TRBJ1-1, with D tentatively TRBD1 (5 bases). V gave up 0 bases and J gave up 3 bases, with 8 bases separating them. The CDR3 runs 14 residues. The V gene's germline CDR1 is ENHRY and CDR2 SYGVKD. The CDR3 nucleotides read TGTGCCATCAGTGAGTCGCCCAGGGACACTGAAGCTTTCTTT. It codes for CAISESPRDTEAFF.

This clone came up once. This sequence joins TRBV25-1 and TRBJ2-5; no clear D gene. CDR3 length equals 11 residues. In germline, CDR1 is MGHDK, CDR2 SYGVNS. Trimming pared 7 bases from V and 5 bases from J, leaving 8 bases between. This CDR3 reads CASNLDETQYF. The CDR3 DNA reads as TGTGCCAGCAACCTAGACGAGACCCAGTACTTC.

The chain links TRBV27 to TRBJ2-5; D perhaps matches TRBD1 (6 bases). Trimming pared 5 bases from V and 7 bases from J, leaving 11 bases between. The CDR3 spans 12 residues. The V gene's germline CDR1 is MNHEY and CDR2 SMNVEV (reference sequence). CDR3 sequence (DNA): TGTGCCAGCAGTCGAATGGGGGCGACCCAGTACTTC. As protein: CASSRMGATQYF.

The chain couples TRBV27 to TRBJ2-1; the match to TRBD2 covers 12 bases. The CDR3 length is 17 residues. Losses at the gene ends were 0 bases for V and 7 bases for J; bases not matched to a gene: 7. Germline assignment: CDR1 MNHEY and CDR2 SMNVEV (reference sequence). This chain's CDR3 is CASSLSWASGGANEQFF. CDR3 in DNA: TGTGCCAGCAGTTTATCCTGGGCTAGCGGGGGGGCGAATGAGCAGTTCTTC.

The CDR3 DNA reads as TGTGCTACCCCCCCTGCGGGACAGCTGTTGGGTGAGCAGTTCTTC. It is translated as CATPPAGQLLGEQFF. V usage is TRBV12-5 and J usage is TRBJ2-1; weak D call: TRBD1 (7 bases). V shed 10 bases and J shed 9 bases, with 25 bases lying between them. This CDR3 region has 15 residues. Germline assignment: CDR1 LGHNT and CDR2 FRNRAP.

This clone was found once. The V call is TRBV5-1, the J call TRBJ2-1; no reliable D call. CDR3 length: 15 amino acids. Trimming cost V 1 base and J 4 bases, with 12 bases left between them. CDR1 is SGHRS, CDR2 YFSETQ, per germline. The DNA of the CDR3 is TGCGCCAGCAGCTTGCTAAAGGCCCAGTACAATGAGCAGTTCTTC. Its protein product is CASSLLKAQYNEQFF.

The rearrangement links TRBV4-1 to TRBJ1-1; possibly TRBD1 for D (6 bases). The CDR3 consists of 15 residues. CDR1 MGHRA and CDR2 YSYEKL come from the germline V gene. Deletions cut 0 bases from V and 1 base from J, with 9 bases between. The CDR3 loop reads CASSQEGQWNTEAFF. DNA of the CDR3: TGCGCCAGCAGCCAAGAAGGACAGTGGAACACTGAAGCTTTCTTT.

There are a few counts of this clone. The CDR3 loop reads CASSLGSGSPGELFF. CDR3 bases: TGTGCCAGCAGCTTAGGTTCGGGTTCCCCCGGGGAGCTGTTTTTT. The chain couples TRBV7-9 to TRBJ2-2; D not certain. V was cut by 1 base and J by 6 bases, with 12 bases left in between. Germline assignment: CDR1 SEHNR and CDR2 FQNEAQ (reference sequence). The CDR3 contains 15 residues.

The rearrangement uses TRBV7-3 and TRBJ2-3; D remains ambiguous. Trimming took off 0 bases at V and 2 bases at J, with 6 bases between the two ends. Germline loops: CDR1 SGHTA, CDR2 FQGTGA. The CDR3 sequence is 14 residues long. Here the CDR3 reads CASSLTSNTDTQYF. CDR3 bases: TGTGCCAGCAGCTTAACAAGTAACACAGATACGCAGTATTTT.

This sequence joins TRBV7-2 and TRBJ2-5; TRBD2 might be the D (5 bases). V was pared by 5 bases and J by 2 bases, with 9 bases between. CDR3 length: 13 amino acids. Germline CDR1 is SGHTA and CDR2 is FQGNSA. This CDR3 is CASSRPGQETQYF. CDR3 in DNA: TGTGCCAGCAGCCGACCGGGGCAAGAGACCCAGTACTTC. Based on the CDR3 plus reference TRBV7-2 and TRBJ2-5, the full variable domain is GAGVSQSPSNKVTEKGKDVELRCDPISGHTALYWYRQSLGQGLEFLIYFQGNSAPDKSGLPSDRFSAERTGGSVSTLTIQRTQQEDSAVYLCASSRPGQETQYFGPGTRLLVL.

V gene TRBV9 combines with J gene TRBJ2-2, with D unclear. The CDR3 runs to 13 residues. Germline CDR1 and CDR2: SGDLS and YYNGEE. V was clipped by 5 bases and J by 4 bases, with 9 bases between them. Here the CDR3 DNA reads TGTGCCAGCAGTCCCATTATCACCGGGGAGCTGTTTTTT. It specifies CASSPIITGELFF. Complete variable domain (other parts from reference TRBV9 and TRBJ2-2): DSGVTQTPKHLITATGQRVTLRCSPRSGDLSVYWYQQSLDQGLQFLIQYYNGEERAKGNILERFSAQQFPDLHSELNLSSLELGDSALYFCASSPIITGELFFGEGSRLTVL.

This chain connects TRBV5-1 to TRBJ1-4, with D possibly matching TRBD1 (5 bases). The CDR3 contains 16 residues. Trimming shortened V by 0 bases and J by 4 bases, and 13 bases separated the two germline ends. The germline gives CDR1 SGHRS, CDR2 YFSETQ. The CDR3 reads CASSLVFEGNNEKLFF. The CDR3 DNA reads TGCGCCAGCAGCTTGGTTTTCGAGGGGAATAATGAAAAACTGTTTTTT.

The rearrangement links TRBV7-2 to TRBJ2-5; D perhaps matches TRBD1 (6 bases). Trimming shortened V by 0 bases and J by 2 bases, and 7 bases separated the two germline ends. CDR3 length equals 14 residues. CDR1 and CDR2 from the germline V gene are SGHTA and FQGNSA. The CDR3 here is CASSLAGQQETQYF. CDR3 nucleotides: TGTGCCAGCAGCTTAGCTGGACAGCAAGAGACCCAGTACTTC.

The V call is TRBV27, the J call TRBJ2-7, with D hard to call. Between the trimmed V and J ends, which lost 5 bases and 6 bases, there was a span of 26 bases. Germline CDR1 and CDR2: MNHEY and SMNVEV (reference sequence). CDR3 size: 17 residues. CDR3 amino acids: CASSGSGPTTITAEQYF. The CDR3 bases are TGTGCCAGCAGTGGATCCGGACCAACAACTATAACGGCCGAGCAGTACTTC.

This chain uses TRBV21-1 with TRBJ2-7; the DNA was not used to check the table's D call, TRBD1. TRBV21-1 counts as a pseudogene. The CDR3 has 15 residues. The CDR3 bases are TGTGCCAGCAGCAAAGGCAGGGTAAGCTCCTACGAGCAGTACTTC. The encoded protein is CASSKGRVSSYEQYF.

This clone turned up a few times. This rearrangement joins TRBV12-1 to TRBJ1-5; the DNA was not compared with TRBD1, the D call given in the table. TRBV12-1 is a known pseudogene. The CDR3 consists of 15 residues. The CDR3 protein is CASSFEGQGSQPQHF. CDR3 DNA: TGTGCCAGCAGCTTTGAGGGACAGGGAAGCCAGCCCCAGCATTTT.

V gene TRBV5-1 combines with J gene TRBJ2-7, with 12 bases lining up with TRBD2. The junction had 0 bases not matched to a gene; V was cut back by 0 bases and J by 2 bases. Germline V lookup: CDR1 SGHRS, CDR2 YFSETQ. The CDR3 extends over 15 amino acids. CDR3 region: CASSLGTSGTYEQYF. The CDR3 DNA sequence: TGCGCCAGCAGCTTGGGGACTAGCGGGACCTACGAGCAGTACTTC.

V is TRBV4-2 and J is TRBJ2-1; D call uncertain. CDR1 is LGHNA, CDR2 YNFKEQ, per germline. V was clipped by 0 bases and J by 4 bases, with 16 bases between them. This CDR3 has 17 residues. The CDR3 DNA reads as TGTGCCAGCAGCCAAGATATAACTACGACGATGTACAATGAGCAGTTCTTC. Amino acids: CASSQDITTTMYNEQFF.

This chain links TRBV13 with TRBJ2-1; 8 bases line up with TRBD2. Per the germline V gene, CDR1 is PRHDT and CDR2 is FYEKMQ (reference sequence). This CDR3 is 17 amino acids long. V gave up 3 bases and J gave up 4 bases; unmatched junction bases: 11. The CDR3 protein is CASSFQSGGLTYNEQFF. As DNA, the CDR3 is TGTGCCAGCAGCTTTCAAAGCGGGGGCCTTACTTACAATGAGCAGTTCTTC.

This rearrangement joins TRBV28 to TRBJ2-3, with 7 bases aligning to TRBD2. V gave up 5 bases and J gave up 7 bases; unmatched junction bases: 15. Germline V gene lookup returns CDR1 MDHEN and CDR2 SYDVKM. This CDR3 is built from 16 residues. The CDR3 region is CASSHRLRGGRYTQYF. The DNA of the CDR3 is TGTGCCAGCAGTCATCGTCTTAGGGGCGGGAGATATACGCAGTATTTT. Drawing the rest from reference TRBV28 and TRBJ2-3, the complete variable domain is DVKVTQSSRYLVKRTGEKVFLECVQDMDHENMFWYRQDPGLGLRLIYFSYDVKMKEKGDIPEGYSVSREKKERFSLILESASTNQTSMYLCASSHRLRGGRYTQYFGPGTRLTVL.

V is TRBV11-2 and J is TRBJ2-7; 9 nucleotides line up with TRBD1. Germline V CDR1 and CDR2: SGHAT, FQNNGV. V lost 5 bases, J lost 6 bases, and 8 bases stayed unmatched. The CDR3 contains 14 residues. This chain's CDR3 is CASSPPGTGTEQYF. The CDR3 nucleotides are TGTGCCAGCAGCCCCCCCGGGACAGGGACCGAGCAGTACTTC.

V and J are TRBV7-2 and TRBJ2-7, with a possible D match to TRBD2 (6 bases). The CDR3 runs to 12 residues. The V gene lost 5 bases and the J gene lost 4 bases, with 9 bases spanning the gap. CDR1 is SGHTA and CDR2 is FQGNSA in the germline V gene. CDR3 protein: CASSLGRYEQYF. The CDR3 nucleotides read TGTGCCAGCAGCCTCGGGAGATACGAGCAGTACTTC. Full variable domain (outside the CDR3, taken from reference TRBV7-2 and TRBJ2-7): GAGVSQSPSNKVTEKGKDVELRCDPISGHTALYWYRQSLGQGLEFLIYFQGNSAPDKSGLPSDRFSAERTGGSVSTLTIQRTQQEDSAVYLCASSLGRYEQYFGPGTRLTVT.

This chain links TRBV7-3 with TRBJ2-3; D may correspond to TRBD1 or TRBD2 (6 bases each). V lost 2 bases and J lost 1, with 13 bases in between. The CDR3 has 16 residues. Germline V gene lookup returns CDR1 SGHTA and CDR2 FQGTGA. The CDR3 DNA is TGTGCCAGCAGCTTATTACGGGGGCCAGGCACAGATACGCAGTATTTT. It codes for CASSLLRGPGTDTQYF.

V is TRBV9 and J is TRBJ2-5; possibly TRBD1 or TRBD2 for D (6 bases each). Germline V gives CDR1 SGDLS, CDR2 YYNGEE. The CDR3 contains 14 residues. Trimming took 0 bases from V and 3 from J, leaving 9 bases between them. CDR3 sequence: CASSVGGAEETQYF. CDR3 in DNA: TGTGCCAGCAGCGTAGGGGGGGCAGAAGAGACCCAGTACTTC.

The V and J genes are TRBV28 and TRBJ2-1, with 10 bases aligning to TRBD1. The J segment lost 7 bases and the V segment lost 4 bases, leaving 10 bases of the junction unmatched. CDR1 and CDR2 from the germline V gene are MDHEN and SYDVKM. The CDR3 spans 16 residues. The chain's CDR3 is CASSSPRDRGGNEQFF. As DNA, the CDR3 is TGTGCCAGCAGTTCTCCGCGGGACAGGGGCGGGAATGAGCAGTTCTTC.

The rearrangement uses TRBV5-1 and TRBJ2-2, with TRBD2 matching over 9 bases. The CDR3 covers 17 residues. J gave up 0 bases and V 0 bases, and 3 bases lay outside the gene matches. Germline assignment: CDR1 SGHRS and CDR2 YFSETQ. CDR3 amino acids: CASSLATSGTNTGELFF. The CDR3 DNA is TGCGCCAGCAGCTTGGCGACTAGCGGTACGAACACCGGGGAGCTGTTTTTT.

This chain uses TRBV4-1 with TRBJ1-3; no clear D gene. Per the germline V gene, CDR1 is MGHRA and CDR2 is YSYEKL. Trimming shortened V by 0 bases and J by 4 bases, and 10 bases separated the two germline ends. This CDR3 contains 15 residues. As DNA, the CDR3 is TGCGCCAGCAGCCAAGATACGCAGGCGGGAAACACCATATATTTT. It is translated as CASSQDTQAGNTIYF.